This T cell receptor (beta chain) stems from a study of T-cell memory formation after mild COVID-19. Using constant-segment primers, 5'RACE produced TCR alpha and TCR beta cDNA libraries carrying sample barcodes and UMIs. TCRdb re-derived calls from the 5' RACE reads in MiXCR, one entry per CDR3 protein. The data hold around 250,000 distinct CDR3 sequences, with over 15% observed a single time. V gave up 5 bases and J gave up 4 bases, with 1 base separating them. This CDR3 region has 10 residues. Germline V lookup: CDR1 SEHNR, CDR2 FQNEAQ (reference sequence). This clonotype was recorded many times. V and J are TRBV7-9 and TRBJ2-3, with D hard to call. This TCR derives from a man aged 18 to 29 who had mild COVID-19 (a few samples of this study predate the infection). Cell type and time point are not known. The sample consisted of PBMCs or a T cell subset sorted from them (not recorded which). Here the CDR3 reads CASSPDTQYF. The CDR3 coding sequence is TGTGCCAGCAGCCCAGATACGCAGTATTTT.